This TCR beta chain appears in the sequencing data of a study of cytomegalovirus exposure and HLA in healthy donors (dated by TCRdb to between 2016 and 2019). Regarding the study in general: An earlier analysis of some 600 of the donors reported about 260 Gb of sequence data and around 120 million unique TCR beta sequences obtained from about 179 million T cells. Of the roughly 400 genotyped donors, around 81% fell in the genetic ancestry cluster associated with self-reported Caucasian donors. The study profiled the T cell repertoires of 666 subjects by immunosequencing and related them to cytomegalovirus serostatus. Every repertoire in the discovery cohort had been generated on one and the same sequencing platform. In an earlier analysis of roughly 580 of the donors, high-throughput TCR beta sequencing was used to judge whether each TCR beta V gene segment behaved as functional or pseudogenic. The study aimed to test whether signatures of past pathogen exposure could be identified by cataloging public T cell receptors. A later analysis re-analyzed previously published TCR beta repertoires from approximately 670 donors and added high-resolution HLA genotyping to study TCR occurrence patterns. Rather than using new phenotypic data, the later analysis identified candidate immune exposures from TCR beta sequences and from how often those sequences occurred across donors. Roughly 300 gigabases of sequencing data and around 85 million unique TCR sequences made up an early release that covered fewer than 650 HLA-typed donors. To predict cytomegalovirus infection status, the study brought together high-throughput TCR immunosequencing, statistical association of individual TCRs with disease status, and machine learning. Because of strong linkage in the cohort, roughly five DR-DQ haplotypes were treated as single units for association and clustering. Besides the first cohort of roughly 700 subjects, a separate validation cohort made up of 95 to 150 different subjects was used. Among 350 to 400 genotyped donors of the cohort, an average of around 240,000 unique TCR beta nucleotide sequences were sequenced per donor, around a sixth of them non-productive. Genome-wide SNP genotypes for about 60% of the 666 donors were used in a later genetic analysis, which treated that subset as a discovery cohort. HLA typing covered class I and class II loci at four-digit resolution. Typing coverage differed by locus: A, B, C, DRB1 and DQB1 were typed in roughly 629-640 donors, DQA1 in about 500, DPA1 in around 600, and DPB1 in 472. Donor age, sex, ethnicity and CMV serostatus were compiled together with the repertoire data.

For CDR1 and CDR2, the germline V gene lists MGHDK and SYGVNS. V gives up 2 bases and J gives up 5 bases, and the segment between their germline ends measures 16 bases. From its cysteine to its phenylalanine, the CDR3 spans 15 amino acids. Kept here is only the CDR3 DNA, which spans 45 bases and is read in frame from base 1. The protocol used for the library was the immunoSEQ multiplex PCR assay. For the multiplex PCR, a mixture combining 60 forward primers for TCR Vbeta segments and 13 reverse primers for TCR Jbeta segments was used. Amplification of the CDR3 region of rearranged TCR beta genes was performed with a multiplex PCR assay on genomic DNA. On the Illumina HiSeq System, the amplified TCR beta libraries were sequenced as 87-base-pair reads. As for the authors' bioinformatics: A later analysis tallied around 87 million unique TCR beta chains across the 650 to 750 repertoires, and approximately 12 million of those chains were shared by two or more donors. To remove PCR and sequencing errors, raw reads were error-corrected and collapsed into unique sequences using a nearest-neighbor algorithm that merged closely related sequences. Alignment of CDR3 sequences to IMGT reference sequences was used to assign V, D and J gene segments. For a sequence to be retained, a match of at least six nucleotides to both a V gene segment and a J gene segment was required. Rearrangements were classified as productive when the CDR3 lacked stop codons and remained in frame with V and J, and all other rearrangements were classified as non-productive. CDR3 was defined according to IMGT convention as the region running from the second conserved V-encoded cysteine to the conserved J-encoded phenylalanine. The earlier analysis of 550 to 650 of the donors excluded any sequence lacking an unambiguous match to a single V gene segment. An earlier analysis of just under 600 of the donors called V segments functional above 56.7% productive rearrangements and segregating when the between-donor standard deviation exceeded 5%. A statistical classification framework was built to diagnose cytomegalovirus status from the catalog of TCR beta chain sequences. V and J gene assignment, in a later analysis, came from comparing TCR nucleotide sequences with IMGT/GENE-DB human TR gene sequences. Using the TCRdist pipeline, a later analysis assigned CDR3 sequences along with most-parsimonious VDJ recombination scenarios. In a later analysis, every TCR beta chain was defined by the combination of its CDR3 amino acid sequence and its V-gene family, and reads without a unique V-gene family were dropped. A later analysis removed several hundred highly shared, low-generation-probability nucleotide sequences to deal with suspected cross-contamination and a sequencing artifact. In a later analysis, a clonal expansion index was calculated for each public chain from normalized within-repertoire ranks of inferred template counts. In a later analysis, generation probabilities were computed using a VDJ recombination model fitted to out-of-frame rearrangements, and the results were checked against IGoR. Hypergeometric tests were used in a later analysis to score TCR-TCR, TCR-HLA and TCR-CMV co-occurrence, with a repertoire-size bias correction applied to the TCR pairs. In a later analysis, false discovery rates were estimated by permuting HLA or CMV assignments 20 times. A later analysis grouped co-occurring TCRs with DBSCAN, adding TCRdist sequence similarity when clustering within HLA-allele-positive subsets. Repertoires with fewer than 30,000 or more than 120,000 public chains, plus five repertoires with anomalous nucleotide sharing, were excluded from co-occurrence clustering. Sourced from immuneACCESS, this table was stored by TCRdb with only in-frame sequences that have V and J called. A share of the clones is absent; for the studies checked, an unresolved V gene accounts for under half, and the remainder has no known explanation. Clone size and the V and J calls come from that table; the DNA yielded D and trimming. This sample gives over 95,000 clones in total; 60% to 80% of them show up just once. Of the sample, approximately 2.2% falls within the top ten clones.

The paper as a whole reports these results and caveats: Linkage disequilibrium might explain the correlated functional status among segregating V segments, but an unknown experimental factor could not be ruled out. The presence/absence analyses assumed that sequencing depth was roughly uniform across donors, and that assumption may not be true. Several of the top co-occurrence clusters appeared to be linked to parvovirus B19, influenza, CMV and Epstein-Barr virus, according to a later analysis. The classifier was reported to diagnose cytomegalovirus status with high specificity and sensitivity in both the original cohort and the validation cohort. Compared with the 666-donor mean, donors in an Asian-associated ancestry cluster had fewer N-insertions in productive TCRs, according to a later genetic analysis. Because counts were too low, 15 or so rarely observed V segments, including chromosome 9 orphons, were excluded from the earlier analysis of several hundred of the donors. Because HLA typing was missing for some donors at each locus, association tests included only the typed subset. Only TCR beta chains were sequenced in this cohort, and the absence of alpha or paired-chain data limited detectable features. An earlier analysis of some 560 of the donors showed that most TCR beta V segments appeared in productive rearrangements either about 87% or about 30% of the time, which broadly matched IMGT annotations. Specific HLA alleles were associated with over 15,000 TCR beta sequences at a false discovery rate of 0.05 in a later analysis. According to a later analysis, TCR association rates differed among HLA loci, with DRB1 alleles showing the most associated TCRs and HLA-C alleles showing the fewest. In vitro tests confirmed that a few of the cytomegalovirus-associated TCR beta chains recognize cytomegalovirus antigens. A later analysis found that most CMV-associated TCR beta chains appeared HLA-restricted, with HLA associations seemingly driven largely by CMV exposure. The study listed 164 TCR beta chains as associated with cytomegalovirus. A cluster of highly shared sequence variants was judged likely to represent a technical artifact of the sequencing pipeline. In a later genetic analysis, a missense DCLRE1C variant was associated with V-gene and J-gene trimming of TCR beta chains, and the association was replicated in an independent cohort. It was suggested by the authors that the approach could potentially be generalized to other disease states and immunological phenotypes. Because the 87-base-pair reads could not distinguish some IMGT-functional V segments, including TRBV6-2 and TRBV6-3, those segments were excluded. Most TCR sequences were seen in very few donors, while some public TCRs were found in many individuals. Immune exposure information for the cohort was limited to CMV serostatus. A later analysis found that HLA-associated TCR beta chains were more clonally expanded and had lower generation probabilities than equally common non-associated chains. When HLA alleles, especially DR and DQ, strongly co-occurred, TCR associations were difficult to assign to individual alleles. A further reported finding was that TCR beta sequences accurately predicted the HLA-A and HLA-B alleles for most subjects in the first cohort.

The cohort comprised around 700 healthy bone marrow donors. At the time of sampling, all cohort members were nominally healthy, though unrecorded immune exposures were likely present. CMV serostatus was positive for about 290 and negative for about half of the roughly 700 cohort members, and was not recorded for this donor. Each donor provided a peripheral blood sample, and peripheral blood mononuclear cells were used for TCR beta sequencing. Genomic DNA extraction from the blood cell samples was performed with the Qiagen DNeasy Blood Extraction Kit. This clone appeared a single time. This receptor's antigen is unknown. Base qualities were left out, and no much larger clone turns up one base away.

This receptor was identified in a human donor in good health. Sequencing input: PBMCs. The rearranged chain carries TRBV25-1 and TRBJ2-7, with an unclear D gene assignment. The DNA is TGTGCCAGCAGTGAACCAACGAACCTACGTCACGAGCAGTACTTC. It translates to CASSEPTNLRHEQYF.